In its sample, the clone carrying this T cell receptor (beta chain) was seen many times. This CDR3 has 14 amino acids. Losses at the gene ends were 3 bases for V and 6 bases for J; bases not matched to a gene: 7. Germline lookup yields CDR1 MDHEN and CDR2 SYDVKM. These data come from a study of blood T cell repertoires in COVID-19. Study-wide context: There were acute and convalescent COVID-19 samples, and they came from the United States, Italy and Spain. From T cells, B-cell-depleted T cells, or PBMCs came the material, which was cDNA or gDNA.

Authors' data handling: It was from reference gene primer amplification that nucleated cell counts were estimated. Only in-frame clones appear in the TCRdb table, and some are missing; sequencing was by immunoSEQ multiplex PCR. That table furnishes V, J and clone size, whereas the DNA furnished D and trimming. Of 95,000 to 100,000 clones detected, roughly 90% appear once; the ten largest clones hold approximately 1.6%. Sequencing was carried out using peripheral blood. The origin of this receptor is an elderly man with acute or convalescent COVID-19. V and J are TRBV28 and TRBJ2-7; 8 positions match TRBD2. Written as DNA, the CDR3 is TGTGCCAGCAGTTTTACTAGCGGCTCACGCGAGCAGTACTTC. Translation gives CASSFTSGSREQYF.